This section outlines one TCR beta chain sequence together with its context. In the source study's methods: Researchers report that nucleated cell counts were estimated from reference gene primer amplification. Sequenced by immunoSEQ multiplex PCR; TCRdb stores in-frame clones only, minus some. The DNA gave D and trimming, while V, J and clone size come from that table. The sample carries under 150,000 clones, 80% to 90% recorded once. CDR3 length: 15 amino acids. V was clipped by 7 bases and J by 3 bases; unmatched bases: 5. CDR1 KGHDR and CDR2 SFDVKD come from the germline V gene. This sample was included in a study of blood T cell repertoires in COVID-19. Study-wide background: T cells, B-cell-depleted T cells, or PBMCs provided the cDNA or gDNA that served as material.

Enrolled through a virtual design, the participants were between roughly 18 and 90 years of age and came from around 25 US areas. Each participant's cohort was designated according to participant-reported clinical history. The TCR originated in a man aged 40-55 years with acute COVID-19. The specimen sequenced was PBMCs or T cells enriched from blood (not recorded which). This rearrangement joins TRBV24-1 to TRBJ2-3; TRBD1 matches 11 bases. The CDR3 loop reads CATSGTGGNTDTQYF. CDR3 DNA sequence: TGTGCCACCAGCGGGACAGGGGGTAATACAGATACGCAGTATTTT.